Presented here are 22 T cell receptor beta chains from one specimen sequenced in a study of blood T cell repertoires in COVID-19. Only in-frame clones appear in the TCRdb table, and some are missing; sequencing was by immunoSEQ multiplex PCR. The sample holds some 140,000 clones, less than 90% seen once. The sequencing input was peripheral blood. These TCRs come from a man in his 60s with acute or convalescent COVID-19.

The rearrangement uses TRBV7-8 and TRBJ1-1; a weak D match, TRBD1 (5 bases). In germline, CDR1 is SGHVS, CDR2 FQNEAQ. The germline V and J ends were trimmed by 1 base and 10 bases, with 13 bases remaining between them. The CDR3 is made up of 13 amino acids. CDR3 DNA: TGTGCCAGCAGCTTAGAGGGGTTGGGGGGAGCTTTCTTT. It encodes CASSLEGLGGAFF.

V gene TRBV7-7 combines with J gene TRBJ2-2, with D perhaps matching TRBD1 (5 bases). CDR3 size: 15 residues. Germline assignment: CDR1 SSHAT and CDR2 FNYEAQ (reference sequence). Deletions cut 10 bases from V and 6 bases from J, with 21 bases between. This CDR3 reads CATSGGAGWSGELFF. For the CDR3, the DNA is TGTGCCACCTCGGGTGGGGCAGGGTGGTCCGGGGAGCTGTTTTTT. Full variable domain (rest looked up from reference TRBV7-7 and TRBJ2-2): GAGVSQSPRYKVTKRGQDVTLRCDPISSHATLYWYQQALGQGPEFLTYFNYEAQPDKSGLPSDRFSAERPEGSISTLTIQRTEQRDSAMYRCATSGGAGWSGELFFGEGSRLTVL.

The rearrangement uses TRBV28 and TRBJ2-7; 13 bases are shared with TRBD2. Germline V gives CDR1 MDHEN, CDR2 SYDVKM. This CDR3 is built from 15 residues. J was trimmed by 2 bases and V by 6 bases; bases with no gene match: 4. In DNA form, the CDR3 reads TGTGCCAGCAGAACAGGACTAGCGGGGGCCTACGAGCAGTACTTC. Its protein is CASRTGLAGAYEQYF.

This clone was observed once. This sequence joins TRBV24-1 and TRBJ2-2; possibly TRBD2 for D (6 bases). Trimming left V 9 bases short and J 4 bases short, with 14 bases between. The CDR3 loop spans 14 amino acids. Germline V gene lookup returns CDR1 KGHDR and CDR2 SFDVKD. CDR3 nucleotides: TGTGCCACCTCGGCCCCCGGGAGCACCGGGGAGCTGTTTTTT. It encodes CATSAPGSTGELFF.

The chain carries TRBV28 and TRBJ2-7, with TRBD1 matching over 10 bases. The CDR3 is 15 residues long. J was trimmed by 5 bases and V by 3 bases; bases with no gene match: 7. Germline V gives CDR1 MDHEN, CDR2 SYDVKM. The CDR3 nucleotides read TGTGCCAGCAGTTTCCCCGGGACAGGGGCCCACGAGCAGTACTTC. Encoded protein: CASSFPGTGAHEQYF.

This chain joins TRBV5-4 and TRBJ1-6; 9 bases line up with TRBD1. With V trimmed by 4 bases and J by 8 bases, 7 bases remained unmatched. CDR1 is SGHNT and CDR2 is YYREEE in the germline V gene (reference sequence). The CDR3 totals 15 residues. CDR3 sequence reads: CASSPGTGRHSPLHF. CDR3 nucleotide sequence: TGTGCCAGCAGCCCCGGGACAGGGAGACATTCACCCCTCCACTTT.

The count of this clone is one. This chain uses TRBV27 with TRBJ2-3; 7 bases fit TRBD1. V was clipped by 4 bases and J by 1 base; unmatched bases: 8. CDR3 length equals 16 residues. The germline V gene encodes CDR1 MNHEY and CDR2 SMNVEV (reference sequence). CDR3 residues: CASSWYRGRGTDTQYF. CDR3 nucleotides: TGTGCCAGCAGTTGGTACAGGGGCAGGGGCACAGATACGCAGTATTTT.

V usage is TRBV7-3 and J usage is TRBJ2-7; TRBD2 is a possible D gene (5 bases). Looked up from germline, CDR1 is SGHTA and CDR2 is FQGTGA. The CDR3 is made up of 13 amino acids. Trimming took off 3 bases at V and 1 base at J, with 7 bases between the two ends. In nucleotides, the CDR3 is TGTGCCAGCAGCTTGGAGGTGTCCTACGAGCAGTACTTC. Encoded protein: CASSLEVSYEQYF.

This sequence joins TRBV5-1 and TRBJ2-2; 10 bases map to TRBD1. V shed 6 bases, J shed 6 bases, and the junction held 8 bases outside the gene matches. The CDR3 consists of 15 residues. From germline, CDR1 is SGHRS and CDR2 YFSETQ. Here the CDR3 DNA reads TGCGCCAGCACCTTAAGACAGGGGGCGGCCGGGGAGCTGTTTTTT. Translated, it gives CASTLRQGAAGELFF.

The gene calls are TRBV6-2 or TRBV6-3 and TRBJ2-7; D gene uncertain. The germline gives CDR1 MNHEY, CDR2 SVGEGT. Trimming cost V 5 bases and J 6 bases, with 20 bases left between them. This CDR3 region has 15 residues. This CDR3 reads CASSQLTPTRREQYF. The CDR3 coding sequence is TGTGCCAGCAGTCAATTAACACCGACAAGGCGCGAGCAGTACTTC.

This chain uses TRBV14 with TRBJ2-5, with 9 bases that match TRBD2. The germline V gene has CDR1 SGHDN and CDR2 FVKESK. This CDR3 contains 17 residues. Germline trimming cut 0 bases from V and 3 bases from J; bases unmatched to any gene: 8. The CDR3 DNA sequence: TGTGCCAGCAGCCAAGATCATCCTAGCGGGGTGGAAGAGACCCAGTACTTC. Its translation: CASSQDHPSGVEETQYF.

This clone came up many times. The chain links TRBV30 to TRBJ1-1, with D tentatively TRBD1 (5 bases). This CDR3 spans 13 amino acids. Germline CDR1 reads GTSNPN; CDR2 reads SVGIG (reference sequence). DNA for the CDR3: TGTGCTTTCGGGGGACGCACGAACACTGAAGCTTTCTTT. Protein sequence: CAFGGRTNTEAFF.

This clone showed up just once. The CDR3 is CASRTGKNTGELFF. Written as DNA, the CDR3 is TGTGCCAGCAGGACAGGGAAAAACACCGGGGAGCTGTTTTTT. The rearrangement joins TRBV28 to TRBJ2-2; 7 bases align to TRBD1. With V trimmed by 6 bases and J by 2 bases, 3 bases remained unmatched. The CDR3 runs to 14 residues. Per germline, CDR1 MDHEN and CDR2 SYDVKM.

The CDR3 region is CASSQNGGDTEAFF. CDR3 coding DNA: TGTGCCAGCAGCCAGAATGGTGGAGACACTGAAGCTTTCTTT. The V gene is TRBV3-1 (or the pseudogene TRBV3-2), the J gene TRBJ1-1; D ambiguous. The V and J ends lost 3 bases and 3 bases respectively, with 11 bases between them. Looked up from germline, CDR1 is LGHDT and CDR2 is YNNKEL (reference sequence). The CDR3 has 14 residues.

The chain has TRBV19 and TRBJ2-7; 11 bases line up with TRBD2. CDR1 is LNHDA and CDR2 is SQIVND in the germline V gene (reference sequence). CDR3 length: 16 amino acids. J was trimmed by 2 bases and V by 4 bases; bases with no gene match: 7. This CDR3 reads CASSSPLAGGPYEQYF. CDR3 DNA sequence: TGTGCCAGTAGTAGCCCCTTAGCGGGAGGGCCCTACGAGCAGTACTTC.

The chain links TRBV5-1 to TRBJ2-3; 12 bases align to TRBD2. Losses at the gene ends were 3 bases for V and 4 bases for J; bases not matched to a gene: 6. In germline, CDR1 is SGHRS, CDR2 YFSETQ. The CDR3 sequence is 16 residues long. The CDR3 sequence is CASSSSSGGASDTQYF. CDR3 nucleotides: TGCGCCAGCAGCTCCTCTAGCGGGGGGGCCTCAGATACGCAGTATTTT.

The sample holds one count of this clone. This chain joins TRBV5-1 and TRBJ1-1; possibly TRBD1 for D (6 bases). CDR3 length equals 13 residues. The V and J ends lost 4 bases and 4 bases respectively, with 11 bases between them. Germline V gene lookup returns CDR1 SGHRS and CDR2 YFSETQ. The CDR3 DNA reads as TGCGCCAGCAGCGCCACAGGGATCACTGAAGCTTTCTTT. Its protein product is CASSATGITEAFF. Variable domain in full (rest from reference TRBV5-1 and TRBJ1-1): KAGVTQTPRYLIKTRGQQVTLSCSPISGHRSVSWYQQTPGQGLQFLFEYFSETQRNKGNFPGRFSGRQFSNSRSEMNVSTLELGDSALYLCASSATGITEAFFGQGTRLTVV.

V gene TRBV10-1 combines with J gene TRBJ2-2, with D perhaps TRBD1 (6 bases). Germline assignment: CDR1 WNHNN and CDR2 SYGVQD (reference sequence). This CDR3 spans 14 amino acids. Between the trimmed V and J ends, which lost 8 bases and 6 bases, there was a span of 16 bases. CDR3 protein: CASGNRESPGELFF. CDR3 bases: TGCGCCAGCGGTAACAGGGAGTCTCCCGGGGAGCTGTTTTTT.

The gene calls are TRBV5-4 and TRBJ1-4; 10 bases align to TRBD1. The CDR3 has 15 amino acids. The J segment lost 8 bases and the V segment lost 1 base, leaving 5 bases of the junction unmatched. The germline V gene encodes CDR1 SGHNT and CDR2 YYREEE (reference sequence). The CDR3 spells CASSLPTGGQEKLFF. The DNA for the CDR3 is TGTGCCAGCAGCTTGCCGACAGGGGGCCAGGAAAAACTGTTTTTT.

The genes are TRBV4-1 and TRBJ1-1; perhaps TRBD1 as D (6 bases). Germline V CDR1 and CDR2: MGHRA, YSYEKL. V lost 1 base and J lost 1, with 10 bases in between. The CDR3 has 15 amino acids. The CDR3 nucleotides are TGCGCCAGCAGCCAAGTCGTGACAGGGAACACTGAAGCTTTCTTT. This translates into CASSQVVTGNTEAFF.

The V gene is TRBV11-2, the J gene TRBJ1-3; 7 bases fit TRBD1. The CDR3 contains 15 residues. The junction had 4 bases not matched to a gene; V was cut back by 2 bases and J by 3 bases. Germline CDR1 SGHAT, CDR2 FQNNGV. The DNA of the CDR3 is TGTGCCAGCAGCTTAACCACAGGGGTTGGAAACACCATATATTTT. Amino acid sequence: CASSLTTGVGNTIYF.

The V and J genes are TRBV14 and TRBJ1-3, with D tentatively TRBD1 (6 bases). CDR1 SGHDN and CDR2 FVKESK come from the germline V gene. Trimming stripped 3 bases from V and 0 bases from J, with 9 bases between. The CDR3 runs to 15 residues. DNA for the CDR3: TGTGCCAGCAGCCAGACAGGCACCTCTGGAAACACCATATATTTT. As protein: CASSQTGTSGNTIYF.